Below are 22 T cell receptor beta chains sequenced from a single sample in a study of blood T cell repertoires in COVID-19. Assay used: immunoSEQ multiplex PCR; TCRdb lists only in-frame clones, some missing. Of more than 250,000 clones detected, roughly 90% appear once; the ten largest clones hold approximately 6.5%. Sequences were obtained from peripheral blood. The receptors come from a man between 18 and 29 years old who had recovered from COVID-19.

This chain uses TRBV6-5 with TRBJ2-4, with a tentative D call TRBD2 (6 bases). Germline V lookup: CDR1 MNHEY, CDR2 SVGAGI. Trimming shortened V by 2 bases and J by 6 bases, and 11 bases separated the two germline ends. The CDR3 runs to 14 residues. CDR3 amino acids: CASSYERGGNIQYF. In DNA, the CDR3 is TGTGCCAGCAGTTACGAGAGGGGAGGAAACATTCAGTACTTC.

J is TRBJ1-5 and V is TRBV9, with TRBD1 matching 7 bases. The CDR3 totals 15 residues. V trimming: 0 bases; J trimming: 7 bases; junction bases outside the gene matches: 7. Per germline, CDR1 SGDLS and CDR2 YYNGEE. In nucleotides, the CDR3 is TGTGCCAGCAGCGTAGCCGGAGACAGGGACCAGCCCCAGCATTTT. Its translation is CASSVAGDRDQPQHF.

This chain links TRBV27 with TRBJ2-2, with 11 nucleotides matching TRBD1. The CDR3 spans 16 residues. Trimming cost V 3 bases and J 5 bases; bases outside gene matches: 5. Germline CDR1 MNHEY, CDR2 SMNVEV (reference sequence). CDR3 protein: CASSFRTGGRTGELFF. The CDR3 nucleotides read TGTGCCAGCAGTTTCCGGACAGGGGGCAGAACCGGGGAGCTGTTTTTT.

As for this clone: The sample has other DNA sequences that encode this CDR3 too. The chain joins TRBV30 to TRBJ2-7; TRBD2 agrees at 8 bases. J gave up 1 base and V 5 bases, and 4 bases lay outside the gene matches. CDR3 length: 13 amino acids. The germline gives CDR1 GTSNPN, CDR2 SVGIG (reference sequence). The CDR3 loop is CAWARGGSYEQYF. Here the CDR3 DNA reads TGTGCCTGGGCCCGGGGGGGGTCCTACGAGCAGTACTTC. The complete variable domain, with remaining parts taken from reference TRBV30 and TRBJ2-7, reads SQTIHQWPATLVQPVGSPLSLECTVEGTSNPNLYWYRQAAGRGLQLLFYSVGIGQISSEVPQNLSASRPQDRQFILSSKKLLLSDSGFYLCAWARGGSYEQYFGPGTRLTVT.

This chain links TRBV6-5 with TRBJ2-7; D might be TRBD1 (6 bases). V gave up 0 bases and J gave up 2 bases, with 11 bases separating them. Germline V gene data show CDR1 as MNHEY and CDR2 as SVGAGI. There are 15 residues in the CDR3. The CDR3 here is CASSYSASGAYEQYF. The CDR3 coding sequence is TGTGCCAGCAGTTACTCGGCATCAGGGGCCTACGAGCAGTACTTC.

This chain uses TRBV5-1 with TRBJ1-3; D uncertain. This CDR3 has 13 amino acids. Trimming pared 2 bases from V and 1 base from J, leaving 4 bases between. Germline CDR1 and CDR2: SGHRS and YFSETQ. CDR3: CASSFLSGNTIYF. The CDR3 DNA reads TGCGCCAGCAGCTTCCTTTCTGGAAACACCATATATTTT.

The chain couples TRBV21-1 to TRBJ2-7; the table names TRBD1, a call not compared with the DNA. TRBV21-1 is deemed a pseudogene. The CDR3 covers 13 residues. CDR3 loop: CASTRDRRYEQYF. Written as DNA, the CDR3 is TGTGCCAGCACCCGGGACAGGCGCTACGAGCAGTACTTC.

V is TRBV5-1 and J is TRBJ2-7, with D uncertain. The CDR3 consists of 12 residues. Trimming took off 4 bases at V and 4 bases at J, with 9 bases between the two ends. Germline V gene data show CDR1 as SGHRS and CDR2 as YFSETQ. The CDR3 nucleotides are TGCGCCAGCAGCACAGACGGTTACGAGCAGTACTTC. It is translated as CASSTDGYEQYF.

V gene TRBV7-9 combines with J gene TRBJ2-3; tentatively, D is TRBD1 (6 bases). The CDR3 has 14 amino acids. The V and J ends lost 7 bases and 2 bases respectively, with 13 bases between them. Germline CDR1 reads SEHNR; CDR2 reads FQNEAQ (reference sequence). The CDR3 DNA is TGTGCCAGCAATTTTGGACAGCTCACAGATACGCAGTATTTT. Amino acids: CASNFGQLTDTQYF.

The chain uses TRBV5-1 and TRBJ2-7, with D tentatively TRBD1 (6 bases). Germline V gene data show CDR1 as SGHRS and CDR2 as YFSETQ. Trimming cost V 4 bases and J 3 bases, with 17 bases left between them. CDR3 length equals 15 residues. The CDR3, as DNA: TGCGCCAGCAGCCCAAGGGGACATGGCAACTACGAGCAGTACTTC. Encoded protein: CASSPRGHGNYEQYF.

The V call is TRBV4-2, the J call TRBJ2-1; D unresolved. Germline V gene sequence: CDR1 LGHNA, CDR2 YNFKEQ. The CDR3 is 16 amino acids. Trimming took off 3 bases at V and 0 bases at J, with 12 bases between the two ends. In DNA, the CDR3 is TGTGCCAGCAGCCAGCATGAAAGGAGCTCCTACAATGAGCAGTTCTTC. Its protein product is CASSQHERSSYNEQFF.

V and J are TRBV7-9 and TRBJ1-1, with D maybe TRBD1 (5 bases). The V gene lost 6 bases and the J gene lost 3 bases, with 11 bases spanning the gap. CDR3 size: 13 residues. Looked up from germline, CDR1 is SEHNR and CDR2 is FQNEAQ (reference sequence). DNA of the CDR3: TGTGCCAGCAGGATGTGGGGGGACACTGAAGCTTTCTTT. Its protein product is CASRMWGDTEAFF. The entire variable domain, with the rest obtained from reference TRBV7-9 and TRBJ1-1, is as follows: DTGVSQNPRHKITKRGQNVTFRCDPISEHNRLYWYRQTLGQGPEFLTYFQNEAQLEKSRLLSDRFSAERPKGSFSTLEIQRTEQGDSAMYLCASRMWGDTEAFFGQGTRLTVV.

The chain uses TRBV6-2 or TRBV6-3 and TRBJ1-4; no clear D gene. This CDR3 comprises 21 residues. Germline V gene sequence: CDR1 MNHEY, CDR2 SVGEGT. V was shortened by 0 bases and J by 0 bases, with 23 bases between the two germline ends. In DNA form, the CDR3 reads TGTGCCAGCAGTTACTCGAGGTCTTCAGCTTTACCTCCCGCAACTAATGAAAAACTGTTTTTT. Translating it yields CASSYSRSSALPPATNEKLFF.

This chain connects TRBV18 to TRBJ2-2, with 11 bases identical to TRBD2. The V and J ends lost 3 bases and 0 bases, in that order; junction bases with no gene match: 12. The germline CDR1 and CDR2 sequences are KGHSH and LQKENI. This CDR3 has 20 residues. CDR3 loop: CASSPGFRTSGCANTGELFF. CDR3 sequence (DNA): TGTGCCAGCTCACCGGGATTCAGGACTAGCGGGTGCGCGAACACCGGGGAGCTGTTTTTT.

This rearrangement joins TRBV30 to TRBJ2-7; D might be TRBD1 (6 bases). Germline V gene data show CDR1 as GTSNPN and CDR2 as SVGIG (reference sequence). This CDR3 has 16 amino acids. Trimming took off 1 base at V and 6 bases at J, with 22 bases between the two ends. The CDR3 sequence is CAWSGGPHHMKLEQYF. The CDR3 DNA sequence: TGTGCCTGGAGTGGGGGGCCCCACCATATGAAACTCGAGCAGTACTTC. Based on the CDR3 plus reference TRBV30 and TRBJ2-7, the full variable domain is SQTIHQWPATLVQPVGSPLSLECTVEGTSNPNLYWYRQAAGRGLQLLFYSVGIGQISSEVPQNLSASRPQDRQFILSSKKLLLSDSGFYLCAWSGGPHHMKLEQYFGPGTRLTVT.

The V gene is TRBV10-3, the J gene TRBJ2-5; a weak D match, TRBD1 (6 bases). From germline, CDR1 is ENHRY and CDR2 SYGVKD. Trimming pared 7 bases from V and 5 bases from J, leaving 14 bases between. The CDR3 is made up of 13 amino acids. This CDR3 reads CAITSGQGETQYF. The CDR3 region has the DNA TGTGCCATCACCTCTGGGCAGGGGGAGACCCAGTACTTC.

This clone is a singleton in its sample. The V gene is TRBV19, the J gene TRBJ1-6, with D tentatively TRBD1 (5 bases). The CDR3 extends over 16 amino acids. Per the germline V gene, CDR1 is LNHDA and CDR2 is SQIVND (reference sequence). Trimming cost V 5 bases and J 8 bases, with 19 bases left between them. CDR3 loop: CASSLGLSDLDSPLHF. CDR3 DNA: TGTGCCAGTAGTTTGGGACTTTCAGATCTGGATTCACCCCTCCACTTT.

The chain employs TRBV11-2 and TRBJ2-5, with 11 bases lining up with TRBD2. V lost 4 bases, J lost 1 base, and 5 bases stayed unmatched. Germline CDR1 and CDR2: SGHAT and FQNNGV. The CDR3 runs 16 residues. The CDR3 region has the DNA TGTGCCAGCAGCTCACTAGCGGGAGAACTCCAAGAGACCCAGTACTTC. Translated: CASSSLAGELQETQYF.

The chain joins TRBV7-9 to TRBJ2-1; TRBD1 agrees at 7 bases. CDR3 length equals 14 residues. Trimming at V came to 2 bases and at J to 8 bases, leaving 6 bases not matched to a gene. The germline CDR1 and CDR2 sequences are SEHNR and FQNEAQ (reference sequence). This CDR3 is CASSLMGQSHEQFF. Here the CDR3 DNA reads TGTGCCAGCAGCTTAATGGGACAGTCTCATGAGCAGTTCTTC.

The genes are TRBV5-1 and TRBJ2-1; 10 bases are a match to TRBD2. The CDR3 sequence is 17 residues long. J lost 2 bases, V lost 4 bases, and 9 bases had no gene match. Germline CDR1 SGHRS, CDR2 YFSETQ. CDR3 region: CASSPRTSGGTYNEQFF. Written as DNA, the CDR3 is TGCGCCAGCAGCCCTCGGACTAGCGGAGGGACCTACAATGAGCAGTTCTTC.

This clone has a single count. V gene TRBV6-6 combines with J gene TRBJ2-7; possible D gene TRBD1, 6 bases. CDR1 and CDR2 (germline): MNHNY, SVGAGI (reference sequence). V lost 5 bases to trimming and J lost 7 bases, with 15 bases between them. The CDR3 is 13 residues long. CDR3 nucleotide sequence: TGTGCCAGCAGTCCTGGACAGTTTGGGGAGCAGTACTTC. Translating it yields CASSPGQFGEQYF.

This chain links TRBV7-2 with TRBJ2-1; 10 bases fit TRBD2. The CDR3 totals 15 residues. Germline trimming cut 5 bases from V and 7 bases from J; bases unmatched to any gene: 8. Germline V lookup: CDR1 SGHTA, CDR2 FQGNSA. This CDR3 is CASSPRLAGANEQFF. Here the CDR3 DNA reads TGTGCCAGCAGCCCCCGACTAGCGGGTGCAAATGAGCAGTTCTTC.